This TCR beta chain appears in the sequencing data of a study of T cell repertoires in cytomegalovirus infection. Study information: Shared public TCR beta signatures pointed to both CMV infection and a matching HLA type. General study findings and limits: It was HLA-C-restricted CMV-specific TCR beta clonotypes that dominated the response ex vivo. Summed frequency of shared TCR beta families picked out CMV carriers who also had the relevant HLA.

This CDR3 contains 14 residues. Germline CDR1 and CDR2: DFQATT and SNEGSKA (reference sequence). This clonotype has only a few counts. Its antigen is not identified. One end of the junction fails to match germline, which may point to a read error. MiXCR, run by TCRdb on the reads, gives a single entry per CDR3 protein. Found here are about 830,000 distinct CDR3 sequences, about 31% of them singletons; the top ten hold around 12%. The J gene is TRBJ1-4, the V gene TRBV20-1; D gene unclear. The sequencing here drew on cultured CD8+ T cells from PBMCs, taken from culture after CMV antigen stimulation. This receptor was obtained from a human donor in good health (CMV status not recorded). Some clones in this sample may be carry-over from other donors' samples. The CDR3, as DNA: TGCAGTGCCAGAGATCGTGCAACTAATGAAAAACTGTTTTTT. Its protein product is CSARDRATNEKLFF.